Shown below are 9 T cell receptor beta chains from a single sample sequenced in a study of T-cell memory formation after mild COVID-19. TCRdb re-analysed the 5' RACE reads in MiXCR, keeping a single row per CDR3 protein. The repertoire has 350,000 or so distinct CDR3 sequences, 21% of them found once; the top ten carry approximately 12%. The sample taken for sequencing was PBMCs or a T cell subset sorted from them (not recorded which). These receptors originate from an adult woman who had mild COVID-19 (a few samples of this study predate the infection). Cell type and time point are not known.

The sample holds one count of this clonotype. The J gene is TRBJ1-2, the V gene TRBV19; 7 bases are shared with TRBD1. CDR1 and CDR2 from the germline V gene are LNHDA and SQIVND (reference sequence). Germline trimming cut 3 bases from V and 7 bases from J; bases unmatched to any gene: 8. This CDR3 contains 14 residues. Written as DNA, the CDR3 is TGTGCCAGTAGTATTACTCAGGGGGGGACTGGCTACACCTTC. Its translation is CASSITQGGTGYTF.

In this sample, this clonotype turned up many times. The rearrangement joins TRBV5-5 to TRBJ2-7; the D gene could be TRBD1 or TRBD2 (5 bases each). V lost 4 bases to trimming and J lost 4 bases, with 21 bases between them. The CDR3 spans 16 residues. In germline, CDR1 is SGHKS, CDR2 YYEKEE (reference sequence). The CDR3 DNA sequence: TGTGCCAGCAGCCGTGGACCGGGGCCTGTAACTTACGAGCAGTACTTC. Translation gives CASSRGPGPVTYEQYF.

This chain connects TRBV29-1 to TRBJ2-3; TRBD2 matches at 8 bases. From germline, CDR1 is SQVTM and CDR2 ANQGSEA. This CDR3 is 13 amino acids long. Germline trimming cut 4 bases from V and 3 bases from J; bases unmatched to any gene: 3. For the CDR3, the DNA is TGCAGCGTTGGCCTAGCGGGTACAGATACGCAGTATTTT. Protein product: CSVGLAGTDTQYF.

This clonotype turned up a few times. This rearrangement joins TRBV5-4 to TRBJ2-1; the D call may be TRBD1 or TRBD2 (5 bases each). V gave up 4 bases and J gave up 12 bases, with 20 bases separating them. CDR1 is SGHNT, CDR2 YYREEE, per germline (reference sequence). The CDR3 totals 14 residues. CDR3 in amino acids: CASSPSLRGGLQFF. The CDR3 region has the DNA TGTGCCAGCAGCCCGTCGTTGAGGGGCGGGTTGCAGTTCTTC.

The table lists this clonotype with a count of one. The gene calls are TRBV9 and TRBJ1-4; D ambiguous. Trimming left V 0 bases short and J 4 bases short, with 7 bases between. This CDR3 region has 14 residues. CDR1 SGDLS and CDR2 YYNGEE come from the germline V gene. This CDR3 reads CASSVVGDNEKLFF. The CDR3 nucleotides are TGTGCCAGCAGCGTAGTCGGTGATAATGAAAAACTGTTTTTT.

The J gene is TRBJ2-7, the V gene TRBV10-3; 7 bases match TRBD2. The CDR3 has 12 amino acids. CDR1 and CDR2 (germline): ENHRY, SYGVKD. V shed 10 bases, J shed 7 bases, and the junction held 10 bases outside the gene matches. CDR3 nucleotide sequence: TGTGCCACCCACGGGGGGACGGGGGAGCAGTACTTC. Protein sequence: CATHGGTGEQYF.

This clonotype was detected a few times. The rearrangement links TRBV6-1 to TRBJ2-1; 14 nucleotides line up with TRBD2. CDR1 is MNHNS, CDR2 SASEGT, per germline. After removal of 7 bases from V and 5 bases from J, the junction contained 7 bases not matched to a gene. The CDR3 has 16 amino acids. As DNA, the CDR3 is TGTGCCAGCATAGGGACTAGCGGGAGTCGGGACAATGAGCAGTTCTTC. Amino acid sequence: CASIGTSGSRDNEQFF.

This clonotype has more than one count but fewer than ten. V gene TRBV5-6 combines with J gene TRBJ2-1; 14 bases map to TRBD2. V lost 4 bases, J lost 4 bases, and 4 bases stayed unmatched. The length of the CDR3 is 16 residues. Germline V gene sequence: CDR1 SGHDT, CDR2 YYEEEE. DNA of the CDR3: TGTGCCAGCAGCAGGACTAGCGGGAGGTGGTACAATGAGCAGTTCTTC. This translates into CASSRTSGRWYNEQFF. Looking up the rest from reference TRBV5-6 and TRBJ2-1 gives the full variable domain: DAGVTQSPTHLIKTRGQQVTLRCSPKSGHDTVSWYQQALGQGPQFIFQYYEEEERQRGNFPDRFSGHQFPNYSSELNVNALLLGDSALYLCASSRTSGRWYNEQFFGPGTRLTVL.

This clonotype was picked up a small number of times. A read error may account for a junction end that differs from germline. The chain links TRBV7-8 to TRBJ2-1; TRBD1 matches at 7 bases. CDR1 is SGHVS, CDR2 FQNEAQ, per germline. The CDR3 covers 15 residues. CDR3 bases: TGTGCCAGCAGCCGGGAACAGGGGTCCTTCAATGAGCAGTTCTTC. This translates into CASSREQGSFNEQFF.